This TCR beta chain was profiled in a study of blood T cells in healthy people across ages. A second PCR, run for about 7 to 11 cycles, used a sample-barcoded 5' primer plus a J-beta primer mix. TCRdb redid the calling of the 5' RACE reads with MiXCR, one entry per CDR3 protein. The sample includes around 1,000,000 distinct CDR3 sequences, around 25% of them seen just once. This clonotype has only a few counts. This CDR3 comprises 15 residues. Trimming cost V 0 bases and J 3 bases, with 10 bases left between them. Germline V gene sequence: CDR1 LGHNA, CDR2 YNFKEQ. Donors were healthy Caucasian individuals from Russia aged roughly 6 to 95. These data were also reused for a study on T cells of mothers and their children. That report notes: The cDNA synthesis received all extracted RNA, at around 1.6 ug per 15 ul.

This clonotype was obtained from a girl aged 2-10 years in good health. The rearrangement joins TRBV4-2 to TRBJ2-3; the D gene is possibly TRBD2 (6 bases). Sequenced input: blood. The CDR3 DNA reads as TGTGCCAGCAGCCAAGAGTGGAGGGTAACAGATACGCAGTATTTT. Translated: CASSQEWRVTDTQYF.